This T cell receptor (beta chain) stems from a study of OX40 agonist ivuxolimab in advanced cancers. About the study: The group had a mean age of about 65 years, ranged from about 20 to 80, and was 82.7% male.

The study, taken as a whole, reports: Specificity for antigen went undetermined in the expanded peripheral T cells. The study observed clonal expansion of CD4+ and CD8+ blood T cells by week 6 at 0.1 to 3.0 mg/kg.

Trimming removed 3 bases from V and 5 bases from J; junction bases left unmatched: 6. This CDR3 is built from 15 residues. Germline V gives CDR1 SGHNT, CDR2 YYREEE (reference sequence). Using immunoSEQ multiplex PCR, the repertoire was profiled, and TCRdb retains in-frame clones only, with some absent. The top ten clones hold around 3.8% of a sample with tens of thousands of clones, under 85% of them seen once. Of note for this clone: Antigen specificity is unknown.

The starting material was CD4+ or CD8+ T cells sorted from blood, obtained in a trial of the OX40 agonist ivuxolimab. This sequence originates from an adult with an advanced solid tumor such as melanoma, head and neck, liver or kidney cancer. This rearrangement joins TRBV5-4 to TRBJ2-3; TRBD2 matches 10 bases. The CDR3 is CASSSLAGTEDTQYF. In nucleotides, the CDR3 is TGTGCCAGCAGCTCACTAGCGGGAACTGAAGATACGCAGTATTTT.